Detailed here is one TCR beta chain. These data originate in a study of CD8+ T cells in alopecia areata. Extraction of RNA preceded its reverse transcription into cDNA, which served as the sequencing template. Clones were read by immunoSEQ multiplex PCR, and TCRdb kept only the in-frame ones, dropping some. The sample shows about 150,000 clones, about 51% of them seen only once. This CDR3 is built from 13 residues. Germline CDR1 reads SGHAT; CDR2 reads FQNNGV. V lost 7 bases to trimming and J lost 3 bases, with 12 bases between them. The treatment here: oral pan-JAK inhibitor, 5-10 mg twice daily. Material: CD8+ T cells sorted from blood, obtained at week 4, from a patient treated with tofacitinib. The chain joins TRBV11-2 to TRBJ1-1; unclear D gene. The sequence came from a human donor with alopecia areata. The CDR3, as DNA: TGTGCCAGCACCTCCGGGCAATACACTGAAGCTTTCTTT. As protein: CASTSGQYTEAFF.